Shown below are 16 T cell receptor beta chains from a single sample sequenced in a study of T cells expressing NK-cell markers. From its re-call of the 5' RACE reads, TCRdb lists each CDR3 protein once, without DNA. The repertoire table contains around 180,000 distinct CDR3 sequences. The sample comprised blood T cells: a sorted CD56 or NKG2C T cell subset, CD4+ or CD8+ T cells, or bulk PBMC T cells (not recorded which). These receptors came from a man aged 18-69 years in good health.

This chain uses TRBV5-6 with TRBJ2-7. Looked up from germline, CDR1 is SGHDT and CDR2 is YYEEEE. There are 16 residues in the CDR3. The CDR3 loop reads CASSLLIAMSLHEQYF.

The chain has TRBV4-1 and TRBJ2-7; TCRdb proposes TRBD2, but this gene call is untestable without DNA. The germline V gene has CDR1 MGHRA and CDR2 YSYEKL. The CDR3 is 15 residues long. The CDR3 protein is CASSLGTSIAHEQYF.

The chain is built from TRBV13 and TRBJ2-1; the D call from TCRdb, TRBD1, cannot be confirmed without DNA. CDR3 length: 19 residues. Looked up from germline, CDR1 is PRHDT and CDR2 is FYEKMQ (reference sequence). Here the CDR3 reads CASSLRGGPRDGHYNEQFF.

The genes are TRBV5-4 and TRBJ2-2; lacking DNA, the TRBD2 call made by TCRdb goes unchecked. This CDR3 spans 13 amino acids. Germline lookup yields CDR1 SGHNT and CDR2 YYREEE (reference sequence). The CDR3 spells CASSPAAPGELFF.

The V and J genes are TRBV6-5 and TRBJ2-5. This CDR3 contains 13 residues. Germline lookup yields CDR1 MNHEY and CDR2 SVGAGI. CDR3 amino acids: CASSSSQRETQYF.

V and J are TRBV6-2 or TRBV6-3 and TRBJ2-1; the TCRdb call, TRBD2, lacks DNA for checking. Per germline, CDR1 MNHEY and CDR2 SVGEGT. The CDR3 runs 14 residues. CDR3 protein: CASSASGGRSEQFF.

The chain employs TRBV4-1 and TRBJ2-7; TCRdb designates TRBD1, a call that cannot be tested without DNA. This CDR3 has 17 residues. Germline V CDR1 and CDR2: MGHRA, YSYEKL. CDR3: CASSQDPPGSYSYEQYF.

The J gene is TRBJ2-2, the V gene TRBV20-1; TCRdb lists TRBD1, though no DNA is available to test this call. Germline loops: CDR1 DFQATT, CDR2 SNEGSKA (reference sequence). This CDR3 comprises 16 residues. The chain's CDR3 is CSARDWTGGNTGELFF.

The chain carries TRBV12-3 or TRBV12-4 and TRBJ2-1; TCRdb's D gene call, TRBD2, goes unchecked for lack of DNA. This CDR3 comprises 15 residues. CDR3 residues: CASSLWAGGPNEQFF.

This chain connects TRBV27 to TRBJ1-3. This CDR3 spans 15 amino acids. Germline CDR1 is MNHEY and CDR2 is SMNVEV (reference sequence). This CDR3 is CASRPLNAYGNTIYF.

The CDR3 loop is CASRDSPNTGELFF. The chain carries TRBV2 and TRBJ2-2. The length of the CDR3 is 14 residues. Germline V gives CDR1 SNHLY, CDR2 FYNNEI.

The chain uses TRBV7-2 and TRBJ2-3; TCRdb calls TRBD1, which cannot be checked without DNA. CDR1 SGHTA and CDR2 FQGNSA come from the germline V gene. The CDR3 is 14 amino acids. CDR3 amino acids: CASSRLPLLDTQYF.

The chain combines TRBV7-9 with TRBJ2-7; TCRdb gives TRBD1 as the D gene, but with no DNA this cannot be confirmed. This CDR3 is 15 amino acids long. CDR1 SEHNR and CDR2 FQNEAQ come from the germline V gene (reference sequence). The CDR3 region is CASSLGGTGRYEQYF.

This chain joins TRBV7-6 and TRBJ1-1. Germline V gives CDR1 SGHVS, CDR2 FNYEAQ. CDR3 length: 15 residues. CDR3 amino acids: CASSLAPRGDTEAFF.

The chain uses TRBV6-2 or TRBV6-3 and TRBJ2-7; as DNA is missing, the TRBD1 call by TCRdb cannot be tested. Germline CDR1 reads MNHEY; CDR2 reads SVGEGT. This CDR3 comprises 17 residues. The CDR3 region is CASRKSPATGRPYEQYF.

V usage is TRBV7-2 and J usage is TRBJ1-1. Germline V gene sequence: CDR1 SGHTA, CDR2 FQGNSA. The CDR3 is 13 residues long. CDR3 sequence: CASSPADYTEAFF.